This record covers a single T cell receptor beta chain. Its antigen is unidentified. The method was immunoSEQ multiplex PCR; TCRdb's version includes in-frame clones alone and lacks a portion of them. The top ten hold more than 7.5% of the sample, which has some 130,000 clones, 85% seen once. The data originate from a study of T cell responses to AZD1222 COVID-19 vaccine. Study findings and constraints: The donor group comprised mostly white British people and more females; the analysis possibly underestimated clonal diversity. Samples come after the peak T cell response, not at day 14. Only five to seven individuals given AZD1222 were seropositive at baseline. Researchers report vaccine-associated CD4 TCRs spanning spike, with dominance at 160-218 and 743-854.

Trimming took 4 bases from V and 6 from J, leaving 10 bases between them. This CDR3 spans 11 amino acids. In germline, CDR1 is GTSNPN, CDR2 SVGIG (reference sequence). This sequence was found in an adult who received the MenACWY meningococcal vaccine as a control. The J gene is TRBJ2-7, the V gene TRBV30, with D maybe TRBD1 (5 bases). The sample here was peripheral blood, taken 28 days after the second dose of the MenACWY control vaccine. Here the CDR3 reads CAWTGLVEQYF. As DNA, the CDR3 is TGTGCCTGGACAGGGTTAGTCGAGCAGTACTTC.